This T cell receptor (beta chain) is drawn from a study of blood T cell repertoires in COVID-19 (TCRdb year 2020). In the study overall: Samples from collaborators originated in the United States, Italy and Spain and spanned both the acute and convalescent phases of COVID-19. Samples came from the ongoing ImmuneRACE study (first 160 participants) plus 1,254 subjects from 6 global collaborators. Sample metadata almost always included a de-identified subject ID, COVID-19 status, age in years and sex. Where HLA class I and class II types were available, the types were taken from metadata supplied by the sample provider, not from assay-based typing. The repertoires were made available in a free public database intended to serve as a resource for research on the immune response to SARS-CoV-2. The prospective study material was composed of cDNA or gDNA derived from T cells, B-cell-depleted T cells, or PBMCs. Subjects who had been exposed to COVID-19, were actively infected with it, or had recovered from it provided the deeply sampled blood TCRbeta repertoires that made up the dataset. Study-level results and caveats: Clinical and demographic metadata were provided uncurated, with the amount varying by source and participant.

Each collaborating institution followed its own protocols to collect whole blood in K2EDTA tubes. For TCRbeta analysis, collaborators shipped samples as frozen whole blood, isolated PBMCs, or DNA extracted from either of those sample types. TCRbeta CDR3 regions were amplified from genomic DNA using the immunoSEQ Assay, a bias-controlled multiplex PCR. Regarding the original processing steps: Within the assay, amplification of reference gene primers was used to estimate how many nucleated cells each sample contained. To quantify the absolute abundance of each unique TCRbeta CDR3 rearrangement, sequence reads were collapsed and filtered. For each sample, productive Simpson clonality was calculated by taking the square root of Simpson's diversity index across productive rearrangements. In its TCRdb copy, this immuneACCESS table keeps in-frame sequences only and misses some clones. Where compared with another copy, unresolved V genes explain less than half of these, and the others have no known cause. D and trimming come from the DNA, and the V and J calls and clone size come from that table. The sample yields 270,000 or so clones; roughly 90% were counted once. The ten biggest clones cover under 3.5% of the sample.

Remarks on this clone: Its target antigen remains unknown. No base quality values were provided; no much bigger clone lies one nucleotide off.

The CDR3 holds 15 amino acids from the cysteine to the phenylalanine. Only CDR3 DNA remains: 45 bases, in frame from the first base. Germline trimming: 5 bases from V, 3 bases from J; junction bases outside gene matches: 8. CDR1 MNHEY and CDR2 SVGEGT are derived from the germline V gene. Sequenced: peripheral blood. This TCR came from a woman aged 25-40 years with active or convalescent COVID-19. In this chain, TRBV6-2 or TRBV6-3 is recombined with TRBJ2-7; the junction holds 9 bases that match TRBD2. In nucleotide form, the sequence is TGTGCCAGCAGTAAAAAGCGGGGGGTATTCTACGAGCAGTACTTC. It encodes CASSKKRGVFYEQYF.